A single sample gave rise to the 18 T cell receptor beta chains below, sequenced in a study of blood T cells in healthy people across ages. Alongside a J-beta primer mix, a sample-barcoded 5' primer served in a second PCR lasting about 7 to 12 cycles. TCRdb processed the 5' RACE reads anew with MiXCR; each CDR3 protein has one entry. Altogether roughly 800,000 distinct CDR3 sequences are present, more than 45% being singletons, with the ten largest covering over 20%. Material: blood. The receptors were sampled from a man between 25 and 39 years old in good health.

Worth noting for this clonotype: One end of the junction varies from germline; a read error may be responsible. The chain has TRBV7-6 and TRBJ2-1; 10 nucleotides line up with TRBD1. Germline CDR1 reads SGHVS; CDR2 reads FNYEAQ. This CDR3 spans 16 amino acids. CDR3 DNA: TGTGTCAGCAGCTTAGAGATCGGGACAGGGGATAATGAGCAGTTCTTC. This translates into CVSSLEIGTGDNEQFF. Full variable domain (outside the CDR3, taken from reference TRBV7-6 and TRBJ2-1): GAGVSQSPRYKVTKRGQDVALRCDPISGHVSLYWYRQALGQGPEFLTYFNYEAQQDKSGLPNDRFSAERPEGSISTLTIQRTEQRDSAMYRCVSSLEIGTGDNEQFFGPGTRLTVL.

Note on this clonotype: Germline and junction disagree at one end, which may indicate a read error. The CDR3 is CASKQEQGRNEKLFF. CDR3 coding DNA: TGCGCCAGCAAACAAGAACAGGGCAGGAATGAAAAGCTGTTTTTT. The V call is TRBV4-3, the J call TRBJ1-4, with D maybe TRBD1 (6 bases). Per the germline V gene, CDR1 is LGHNA and CDR2 is YSLEER. This CDR3 has 15 amino acids.

This clonotype was detected ten times or more. V gene TRBV20-1 combines with J gene TRBJ2-1; D is ambiguous. CDR3 length: 15 amino acids. Germline V gene sequence: CDR1 DFQATT, CDR2 SNEGSKA (reference sequence). Trimming left V 7 bases short and J 6 bases short, with 22 bases between. The DNA of the CDR3 is TGCAGTGGTCCGACCTTGAGGCCGCAAAGCAATGAGCAGTTCTTC. This sequence encodes CSGPTLRPQSNEQFF.

The chain carries TRBV11-2 and TRBJ1-2; 7 bases are shared with TRBD1. V lost 5 bases, J lost 6 bases, and 18 bases stayed unmatched. This CDR3 has 17 amino acids. Germline V gene sequence: CDR1 SGHAT, CDR2 FQNNGV. This chain's CDR3 is CASSQTGKATPFDGYTF. The CDR3 DNA sequence: TGTGCCAGCAGCCAGACAGGGAAAGCCACCCCGTTTGATGGCTACACCTTC.

The J gene is TRBJ2-1, the V gene TRBV7-8; 9 nucleotides match TRBD1. Germline-derived CDR1 and CDR2 are SGHVS and FQNEAQ. The V segment lost 7 bases and the J segment 8 bases; nucleotides outside the gene matches: 12. The CDR3 extends over 15 amino acids. Here the CDR3 reads CASTARQGVWDEQFF. CDR3 DNA: TGTGCCAGCACCGCCCGACAGGGGGTTTGGGATGAGCAGTTCTTC.

The V gene is TRBV6-6, the J gene TRBJ2-1; no reliable D call. The CDR3 covers 13 residues. Trimming stripped 6 bases from V and 8 bases from J, with 14 bases between. CDR1 and CDR2 from the germline V gene are MNHNY and SVGAGI (reference sequence). The CDR3 nucleotides are TGTGCCAGCAGGAAGGGAATGAGAGATGAGCAGTTCTTC. Its protein is CASRKGMRDEQFF.

This clonotype was counted between two and nine times. This rearrangement joins TRBV20-1 to TRBJ2-2; 11 nucleotides match TRBD2. Germline-derived CDR1 and CDR2 are DFQATT and SNEGSKA (reference sequence). This CDR3 has 14 amino acids. J was trimmed by 3 bases and V by 3 bases; bases with no gene match: 0. In nucleotides, the CDR3 is TGCAGTGCTAGGACTAGCGGGGACACCGGGGAGCTGTTTTTT. Translated, it gives CSARTSGDTGELFF.

V and J are TRBV10-3 and TRBJ2-7, with 8 bases identical to TRBD2. Germline V gene lookup returns CDR1 ENHRY and CDR2 SYGVKD. This CDR3 has 13 amino acids. With 2 bases clipped from V and 6 bases from J, the junction kept 3 bases outside the gene matches. CDR3 sequence reads: CAISETSGIEQYF. The CDR3 DNA reads as TGTGCCATCAGTGAGACTAGCGGTATCGAGCAGTACTTC.

This clonotype was found a few times. This chain connects TRBV7-2 to TRBJ1-2; D remains unclear. Trimming took 5 bases from V and 7 from J, leaving 20 bases between them. Germline assignment: CDR1 SGHTA and CDR2 FQGNSA. The CDR3 has 15 residues. CDR3 in amino acids: CASSRGSRNLGGYTF. CDR3 nucleotides: TGTGCCAGCAGCCGCGGTTCCAGGAATCTGGGTGGCTACACCTTC.

This clonotype was detected only a few times. The chain carries TRBV6-2 or TRBV6-3 and TRBJ1-1; D is undetermined. This CDR3 spans 13 amino acids. V lost 0 bases, J lost 4 bases, and 6 bases lay in between. Germline CDR1 MNHEY, CDR2 SVGEGT. The CDR3 nucleotides are TGTGCCAGCAGTTACTCGACGGCCACTGAAGCTTTCTTT. Its protein product is CASSYSTATEAFF.

This chain links TRBV4-2 with TRBJ1-2; D not certain. CDR3 size: 13 residues. The V end was cut by 0 bases, the J end by 7 bases, with 9 bases between. Germline CDR1 reads LGHNA; CDR2 reads YNFKEQ. CDR3 region: CASSQELGSGYTF. Here the CDR3 DNA reads TGTGCCAGCAGCCAAGAATTGGGCAGTGGCTACACCTTC.

V usage is TRBV6-1 and J usage is TRBJ2-3; 8 bases fit TRBD2. The CDR3 consists of 15 residues. In germline, CDR1 is MNHNS, CDR2 SASEGT. Trimming removed 8 bases from V and 0 bases from J; junction bases left unmatched: 7. CDR3 region: CASLFQRGSTDTQYF. The CDR3 nucleotides read TGTGCCAGCTTGTTCCAGCGGGGGAGCACAGATACGCAGTATTTT.

This clonotype was found a few times. This CDR3 reads CASSLSRGNEKLFF. The CDR3 coding sequence is TGTGCCAGCAGCTTAAGCCGCGGTAATGAAAAACTGTTTTTT. The chain has TRBV7-9 and TRBJ1-4; D remains ambiguous. Germline assignment: CDR1 SEHNR and CDR2 FQNEAQ (reference sequence). With 2 bases removed from V and 4 bases from J, the gap between germline ends came to 8 bases. This CDR3 is built from 14 residues. Drawing the rest from reference TRBV7-9 and TRBJ1-4, the complete variable domain is DTGVSQNPRHKITKRGQNVTFRCDPISEHNRLYWYRQTLGQGPEFLTYFQNEAQLEKSRLLSDRFSAERPKGSFSTLEIQRTEQGDSAMYLCASSLSRGNEKLFFGSGTQLSVL.

This chain uses TRBV6-1 with TRBJ1-6; TRBD1 agrees at 8 bases. The germline V gene has CDR1 MNHNS and CDR2 SASEGT. CDR3 length equals 15 residues. V lost 4 bases to trimming and J lost 14 bases; unmatched junction nucleotides: 13. The CDR3 loop reads CASSAATGGVFTLHF. In nucleotides, the CDR3 is TGTGCCAGCAGTGCCGCTACAGGGGGTGTTTTCACCCTCCACTTT.

The chain has TRBV12-3 or TRBV12-4 and TRBJ2-1, with D possibly TRBD2 on 5 matching bases. Trimming took 2 bases from V and 6 from J, leaving 17 bases between them. The CDR3 consists of 16 residues. The CDR3 nucleotides are TGTGCCAGCAGTTTACTAGGTAGCTTGGGGAGCAATGAGCAGTTCTTC. It is translated as CASSLLGSLGSNEQFF.

This clonotype was seen only a few times. The chain couples TRBV3-1 to TRBJ2-7; perhaps D is TRBD1 or TRBD2 (5 bases each). CDR3 length: 13 residues. CDR1 and CDR2 (germline): LGHDT, YNNKEL (reference sequence). The V end was cut by 6 bases, the J end by 8 bases, with 17 bases between. This CDR3 is CASSSRDPLKQYF. CDR3 coding DNA: TGTGCCAGCAGTTCCAGGGACCCGCTCAAGCAGTACTTC.

This chain joins TRBV7-2 and TRBJ1-6; D is uncertain. CDR1 and CDR2 (germline): SGHTA, FQGNSA. The CDR3 length is 15 residues. The germline V and J ends were trimmed by 4 bases and 10 bases, with 17 bases remaining between them. The CDR3 bases are TGTGCCAGCAGCTCAAACCCGGGGTTGAGCTCACCCCTCCACTTT. The encoded protein is CASSSNPGLSSPLHF.

This clonotype was counted only a few times. The chain links TRBV15 to TRBJ2-1; unclear D gene. Trimming pared 6 bases from V and 6 bases from J, leaving 12 bases between. Germline V gene sequence: CDR1 LNHNV, CDR2 YYDKDF (reference sequence). CDR3 length equals 13 residues. The CDR3 coding sequence is TGTGCCACCAGAAGCATGGGTATCAATGAGCAGTTCTTC. Its protein is CATRSMGINEQFF.